The clone carrying this T cell receptor (beta chain) was observed many times. The antigen is unknown. V gave up 6 bases and J gave up 6 bases; unmatched junction bases: 10. Germline lookup yields CDR1 SNHLY and CDR2 FYNNEI. The CDR3 has 15 amino acids. The sample originates from a study of CD8 T cells in ankylosing spondylitis. Overall study findings and caveats: As reported, disease-linked clones showed significant enrichment in matched ankylosing spondylitis synovial fluid.

Using quantitative 5'-RACE with molecular barcodes, the authors made TCR beta libraries. TCRdb processed the 5' RACE reads anew with MiXCR; each CDR3 protein has one entry. The repertoire includes about 250,000 distinct CDR3 sequences, about 11% of them detected once, and about 2.8% sits in the top ten. Sequencing was performed on blood, either unsorted or a sorted T cell fraction (not recorded which). The chain couples TRBV2 to TRBJ2-2; 7 bases match TRBD2. This TCR was sampled from a male donor with ankylosing spondylitis or in good health (not recorded which). The CDR3 nucleotides are TGTGCCAGCAGGACTAGCAGGGCTGATCCCGGGGAGCTGTTTTTT. Translating it yields CASRTSRADPGELFF. Drawing the rest from reference TRBV2 and TRBJ2-2, the complete variable domain is EPEVTQTPSHQVTQMGQEVILRCVPISNHLYFYWYRQILGQKVEFLVSFYNNEISEKSEIFDDQFSVERPDGSNFTLKIRSTKLEDSAMYFCASRTSRADPGELFFGEGSRLTVL.